Listed below are T cell receptor beta chains from one sample, sequenced in a study of blood T cell repertoires in COVID-19. The table came from immunoSEQ multiplex PCR; TCRdb's copy has only in-frame clones and leaves some out. This table holds a few hundred thousand clones, about 89% found once. The specimen was peripheral blood. The receptors shown here come from a middle-aged man with acute or convalescent COVID-19. Each CDR3 is given with its conserved first and last residue. D genes are given only for firm matches. Only part of the rows carry a size: once, few, many, or a class if the clone is expanded.

v_gene: TRBV19
j_gene: TRBJ2-1
d_gene: TRBD2
abundance: NA
CDR3aa: CASSRASGGYLGASSYNEQFF
CDR3nt: TGTGCCAGTAGTAGGGCTAGCGGGGGGTATTTGGGGGCTAGCTCCTACAATGAGCAGTTCTTC

v_gene: TRBV19
j_gene: TRBJ2-3
d_gene: NA
abundance: NA
CDR3aa: CASSIRGSPDTQYF
CDR3nt: TGTGCCAGTAGTATCAGAGGGAGCCCAGATACGCAGTATTTT

v_gene: TRBV2
j_gene: TRBJ1-2
d_gene: NA
abundance: few
CDR3aa: CASSVGLPLYGYTF
CDR3nt: TGTGCCAGCAGTGTCGGACTCCCGCTCTATGGCTACACCTTC

v_gene: TRBV10-2
j_gene: TRBJ1-1
d_gene: NA
abundance: NA
CDR3aa: CASSERPYRHTEAFF
CDR3nt: TGCGCCAGCAGTGAGAGGCCGTACAGGCACACTGAAGCTTTCTTT

v_gene: TRBV11-3
j_gene: TRBJ2-1
d_gene: TRBD2
abundance: NA
CDR3aa: CASTQTTHSGRASEQFF
CDR3nt: TGTGCCAGCACCCAAACAACCCATAGCGGGAGGGCTAGTGAGCAGTTCTTC

v_gene: TRBV30
j_gene: TRBJ1-6
d_gene: NA
abundance: NA
CDR3aa: CAWCRDIGDNSPLHF
CDR3nt: TGTGCCTGGTGCCGGGACATTGGAGATAATTCACCCCTCCACTTT

v_gene: TRBV5-3
j_gene: TRBJ1-3
d_gene: TRBD1
abundance: NA
CDR3aa: CARSARGSPGNTIYF
CDR3nt: TGTGCCAGAAGCGCCAGGGGGTCACCGGGAAACACCATATATTTT

v_gene: TRBV12-3/TRBV12-4
j_gene: TRBJ1-2
d_gene: TRBD1
abundance: NA
CDR3aa: CASSRDRDYGYTF
CDR3nt: TGTGCCAGCAGCCGGGACAGGGACTATGGCTACACCTTC

v_gene: TRBV28
j_gene: TRBJ1-2
d_gene: NA
abundance: NA
CDR3aa: CASRNLRSTSSNGYTF
CDR3nt: TGTGCCAGCAGAAACCTACGATCCACCTCGTCTAATGGCTACACCTTC

v_gene: TRBV15
j_gene: TRBJ2-1
d_gene: TRBD2
abundance: NA
CDR3aa: CATSRSSGGAHNEQFF
CDR3nt: TGTGCCACCAGCAGATCGAGCGGGGGGGCTCACAATGAGCAGTTCTTC

v_gene: TRBV3-1/TRBV3-2
j_gene: TRBJ2-5
d_gene: NA
abundance: NA
CDR3aa: CASSPTQRQETQYF
CDR3nt: TGTGCCAGCAGCCCGACTCAGCGCCAAGAGACCCAGTACTTC

v_gene: TRBV7-3
j_gene: TRBJ2-3
d_gene: TRBD2
abundance: NA
CDR3aa: CASSLIAAGDTDTQYF
CDR3nt: TGTGCCAGCAGCTTAATTGCGGCGGGAGACACAGATACGCAGTATTTT

v_gene: TRBV19
j_gene: TRBJ2-3
d_gene: NA
abundance: NA
CDR3aa: CASSRAGSTDTQYF
CDR3nt: TGTGCCAGTAGTAGGGCAGGGAGCACAGATACGCAGTATTTT

v_gene: TRBV10-3
j_gene: TRBJ1-1
d_gene: NA
abundance: NA
CDR3aa: CAISEGRNTEAFF
CDR3nt: TGTGCCATCAGTGAGGGTAGGAACACTGAAGCTTTCTTT

v_gene: TRBV7-7
j_gene: TRBJ1-1
d_gene: NA
abundance: NA
CDR3aa: CASSSQENTEAFF
CDR3nt: TGTGCTAGCAGCTCTCAGGAGAACACTGAAGCTTTCTTT

v_gene: TRBV10-3
j_gene: TRBJ2-3
d_gene: TRBD2
abundance: NA
CDR3aa: CAIRTGTSGGPRADTQYF
CDR3nt: TGTGCCATCAGGACCGGGACTAGCGGGGGCCCTCGGGCAGATACGCAGTATTTT

v_gene: TRBV6-1
j_gene: TRBJ2-5
d_gene: NA
abundance: NA
CDR3aa: CASSERGAEETQYF
CDR3nt: TGTGCCAGCAGTGAACGTGGTGCGGAAGAGACCCAGTACTTC

v_gene: TRBV24-1
j_gene: TRBJ1-1
d_gene: NA
abundance: NA
CDR3aa: CATSAGVSGTEAFF
CDR3nt: TGTGCCACCAGTGCCGGGGTCAGCGGCACTGAAGCTTTCTTT

v_gene: TRBV14
j_gene: TRBJ2-2
d_gene: NA
abundance: few
CDR3aa: CASSLRVHTGELFF
CDR3nt: TGTGCCAGCAGCCTACGGGTCCACACCGGGGAGCTGTTTTTT

v_gene: TRBV28
j_gene: TRBJ1-3
d_gene: NA
abundance: NA
CDR3aa: CAAQGVGNTIYF
CDR3nt: TGTGCCGCGCAAGGGGTTGGAAACACCATATATTTT

v_gene: TRBV14
j_gene: TRBJ2-1
d_gene: NA
abundance: NA
CDR3aa: CASPRLAEDNEQFF
CDR3nt: TGTGCCAGCCCAAGATTAGCGGAAGATAATGAGCAGTTCTTC

v_gene: TRBV6-5
j_gene: TRBJ2-1
d_gene: TRBD2
abundance: few
CDR3aa: CASSSAGGPKGEQFF
CDR3nt: TGTGCCAGCAGTTCAGCGGGAGGGCCGAAGGGGGAGCAGTTCTTC

v_gene: TRBV5-1
j_gene: TRBJ2-4
d_gene: NA
abundance: NA
CDR3aa: CASSWGPVGAKNIQYF
CDR3nt: TGCGCCAGCAGCTGGGGGCCTGTAGGGGCCAAAAACATTCAGTACTTC

v_gene: TRBV7-3
j_gene: TRBJ2-2
d_gene: NA
abundance: NA
CDR3aa: CASSSQTGTGELFF
CDR3nt: TGTGCCAGCAGCTCCCAGACGGGCACCGGGGAGCTGTTTTTT

v_gene: TRBV24-1
j_gene: TRBJ2-3
d_gene: NA
abundance: once
CDR3aa: CATSEQLTDTQYF
CDR3nt: TGTGCCACCAGTGAACAGCTCACAGATACGCAGTATTTT

v_gene: TRBV4-2
j_gene: TRBJ1-3
d_gene: NA
abundance: NA
CDR3aa: CASSQPLGRDSGNTIYF
CDR3nt: TGTGCCAGCAGCCAACCCTTGGGCAGGGACTCTGGAAACACCATATATTTT

v_gene: TRBV18
j_gene: TRBJ2-3
d_gene: TRBD2
abundance: few
CDR3aa: CASSPTAGPSLDTQYF
CDR3nt: TGTGCCAGCTCACCCACAGCGGGGCCGTCTTTAGATACGCAGTATTTT

v_gene: TRBV28
j_gene: TRBJ2-7
d_gene: TRBD2
abundance: NA
CDR3aa: CASSLYGGRADEQYF
CDR3nt: TGTGCCAGCAGTTTATACGGCGGGAGAGCGGATGAGCAGTACTTC

v_gene: TRBV11-2
j_gene: TRBJ1-5
d_gene: NA
abundance: NA
CDR3aa: CASSLDYRRSNQPQHF
CDR3nt: TGTGCCAGCAGCTTAGATTACAGGCGCTCCAATCAGCCCCAGCATTTT